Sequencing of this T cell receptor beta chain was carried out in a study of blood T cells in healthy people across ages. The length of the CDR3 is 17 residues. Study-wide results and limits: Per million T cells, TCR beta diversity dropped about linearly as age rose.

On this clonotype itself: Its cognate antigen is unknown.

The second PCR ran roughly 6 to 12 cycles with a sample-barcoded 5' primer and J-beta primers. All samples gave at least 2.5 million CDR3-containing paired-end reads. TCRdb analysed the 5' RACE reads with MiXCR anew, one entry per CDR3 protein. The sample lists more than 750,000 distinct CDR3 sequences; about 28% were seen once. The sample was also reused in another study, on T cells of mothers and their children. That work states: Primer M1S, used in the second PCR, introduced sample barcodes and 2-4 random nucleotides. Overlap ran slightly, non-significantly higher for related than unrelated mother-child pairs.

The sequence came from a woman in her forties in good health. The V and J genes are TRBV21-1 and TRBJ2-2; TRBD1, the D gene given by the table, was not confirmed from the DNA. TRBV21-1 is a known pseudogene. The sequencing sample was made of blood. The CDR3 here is CASSKITGTGGSGELFF. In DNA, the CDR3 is TGTGCCAGCAGCAAAATCACCGGGACCGGAGGGTCCGGGGAGCTGTTTTTT.